Presented here are 6 T cell receptor beta chains from one specimen sequenced in a study of CDR3 diversity in severe acne. TCRdb ran MiXCR on the PCR reads and lists one entry per CDR3 protein. Of fewer than 100,000 distinct CDR3 sequences listed, around 49% are singletons. The sample consisted of blood. The source of these receptors is a male donor in good health, without acne.

Worth noting for this clonotype: The CDR3 ends on some other residue instead of the conserved phenylalanine or tryptophan, so this is likely a read error. This chain uses TRBV6-5 with TRBJ2-1, with no clear D. There are 13 residues in the CDR3. V lost 5 bases, J lost 3 bases, and 8 bases lay in between. Germline loops: CDR1 MNHEY, CDR2 SVGAGI. The CDR3 loop reads CASSRTDYNEQFR. For the CDR3, the DNA is TGTGCCAGCAGTCGAACTGACTACAATGAGCAGTTCAGA.

V usage is TRBV16 and J usage is TRBJ1-4; 9 positions agree with TRBD1. CDR3 length equals 14 residues. V was clipped by 4 bases and J by 5 bases; unmatched bases: 2. From germline, CDR1 is KGHSY and CDR2 FQNENV. The CDR3 sequence is CASSLQGANEKLFF. DNA of the CDR3: TGTGCCAGCAGCCTACAGGGGGCAAATGAAAAACTGTTTTTT. Full variable domain (rest looked up from reference TRBV16 and TRBJ1-4): GEEVAQTPKHLVRGEGQKAKLYCAPIKGHSYVFWYQQVLKNEFKFLISFQNENVFDETGMPKERFSAKCLPNSPCSLEIQATKLEDSAVYFCASSLQGANEKLFFGSGTQLSVL.

The rearrangement links TRBV27 to TRBJ1-4; D gene ambiguous. V dropped 2 bases and J dropped 4 bases, with 17 bases sitting between them. The CDR3 is 17 residues long. Germline V lookup: CDR1 MNHEY, CDR2 SMNVEV (reference sequence). The CDR3 sequence is CASSLVPVRVLNEKLFF. As DNA, the CDR3 is TGTGCCAGCAGTTTAGTCCCGGTCCGGGTCCTTAATGAAAAACTGTTTTTT.

V and J are TRBV12-3 or TRBV12-4 and TRBJ1-5; D is unresolved. Trimming removed 3 bases from V and 2 bases from J, with 11 bases in between. This CDR3 has 15 amino acids. The CDR3 DNA reads as TGTGCCAGCAGTTTCGTGGGAGGGCGCAATCAGCCCCAGCATTTT. This sequence encodes CASSFVGGRNQPQHF.

Concerning this clonotype itself: Being one base from a much bigger clone, this may be a read error. The CDR3 carries no conserved terminal phenylalanine or tryptophan, so it likely arises from a read error. This chain links TRBV6-5 with TRBJ2-1; D gene uncertain. Germline CDR1 is MNHEY and CDR2 is SVGAGI. CDR3 length: 15 residues. The V end was cut by 5 bases, the J end by 6 bases, with 17 bases between. In nucleotides, the CDR3 is TGTGCCAGCAGTGAATTATCGGATTCAAGCAATGAGCAGTTCCTC. Protein sequence: CASSELSDSSNEQFL.

This clonotype was observed a few times. This could be a read error, since a much larger clone is one nucleotide away. This chain uses TRBV5-4 with TRBJ2-7, with 9 positions matching TRBD1. CDR3 length: 13 residues. The germline CDR1 and CDR2 sequences are SGHNT and YYREEE (reference sequence). CDR3 sequence (DNA): TGTGCCAGCAGCTCGGGACAGGGCTACGTGCAGTACTTC. It yields the protein CASSSGQGYVQYF.